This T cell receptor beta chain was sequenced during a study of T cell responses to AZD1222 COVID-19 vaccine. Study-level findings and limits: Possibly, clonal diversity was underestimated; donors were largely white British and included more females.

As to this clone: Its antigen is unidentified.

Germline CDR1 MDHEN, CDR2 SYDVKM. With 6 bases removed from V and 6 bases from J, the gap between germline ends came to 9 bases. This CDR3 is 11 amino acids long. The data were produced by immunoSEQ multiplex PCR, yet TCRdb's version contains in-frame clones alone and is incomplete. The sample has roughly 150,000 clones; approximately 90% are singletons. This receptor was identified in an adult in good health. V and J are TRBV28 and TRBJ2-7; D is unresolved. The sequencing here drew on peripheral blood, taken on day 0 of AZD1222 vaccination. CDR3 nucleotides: TGTGCCAGCAGCCCTGCCAGCGAGCAGTACTTC. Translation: CASSPASEQYF.